This T cell receptor beta chain was obtained from a study of cytomegalovirus exposure and HLA in healthy donors. The donors gave bone marrow, and they were healthy. General study results and limits: As immune exposure information, only CMV serostatus was available.

60 Vbeta and 13 Jbeta primers were used in PCR. Profiling relied on immunoSEQ multiplex PCR, and the TCRdb table lists in-frame clones only, not all of them. The profile shows 120,000 or so clones, around 75% of them singletons. For this clone: No antigen is known for it.

V lost 1 base and J lost 3, with 14 bases in between. CDR3 size: 16 residues. CDR1 is LGHNA, CDR2 YSLEER, per germline. J is TRBJ2-3 and V is TRBV4-3; a weak D match, TRBD2 (6 bases). Sequencing input: PBMCs. This TCR was recovered from a woman in her thirties or forties in good health and CMV-seropositive. CDR3 in amino acids: CASSQGGLGGTDTQYF. Here the CDR3 DNA reads TGCGCCAGCAGCCAAGGGGGCCTGGGGGGTACAGATACGCAGTATTTT.